This record looks at one T cell receptor (beta chain) sequence and its context. What it binds is not known. This specimen belongs to a study of identical twins. A universal primer site was added by template switching, and unique molecular identifiers were carried by the cDNA. TCRdb ran MiXCR on the 5' RACE reads and lists one entry per CDR3 protein. Here the sample spans 350,000 to 500,000 distinct CDR3 sequences, approximately 17% being singletons. This CDR3 contains 10 residues. Trimming pared 5 bases from V and 10 bases from J, leaving 6 bases between. Study-wide points: Zero-insertion analyses were open to partial confounding by invariant MAIT and iNKT cells.

The clonotype was recovered from a man aged 45-60 years in good health. This rearrangement joins TRBV12-3 or TRBV12-4 to TRBJ2-1, with D hard to call. Material: naive T cells sorted from blood. In DNA, the CDR3 is TGTGCCAGCAGTATAAGGGAGCAGTTCTTC. Amino acid sequence: CASSIREQFF.